The TCR beta chain under discussion was sequenced for a study of chemoradiotherapy in HPV16-positive cancers (dated by TCRdb to the early 2020s). About the investigation overall: Using functional T-cell assays on cells from two HPV16-positive patients, the researchers defined candidate HPV-specific T-cell clones and common TCR motifs. The study set out to ask whether T-cell immunity against the HPV oncoproteins E6 and E7 changes over the course of chemoradiotherapy and whether that immunity affects survival. Next, the candidate HPV-specific TCRs and motifs were followed in TCR repertoires from over 85 patients with HPV-related cancers.

The investigation overall reported the following: Expansion of candidate HPV-specific clones and E7-related TCR motifs was observed in the tumor microenvironment during treatment, whereas no such expansion was observed for non-HPV-specific T cells. In HPV16-positive patients, expansion of HPV-responsive T cells during chemoradiotherapy was found to be associated with improved recurrence-free survival. The functional definition of HPV-specific T cells came from only a couple of HPV16-positive patients, and the survival association was reported for HPV16-positive patients.

This clone was counted only a few times. Its cognate antigen has yet to be identified. Per-base quality was not reported, and no clone a single base away is much larger than it. The germline V gene sets CDR1 to SGHTA and CDR2 to FQGNSA. Inclusive of the bounding cysteine and phenylalanine, the CDR3 is 18 residues long. Only the CDR3 DNA stays, 54 bases, in frame from base 1. Relative to germline, V is 1 base shorter and J is 0 bases shorter, with 16 bases between their ends. Libraries were prepared through the immunoSEQ multiplex PCR assay. This immuneACCESS table, as held by TCRdb, lists in-frame sequences with V and J called but not all clones. Of the missing ones, under half trace to an unresolved V gene in checked studies; the others have no known cause. Present in this sample are just under 8,000 clones, around 70% of which were seen just once. The top ten clonotypes cover over 25% of the sample.

Repertoires were sampled multiple times during chemoradiotherapy, which allowed clonal expansion in the tumor microenvironment to be followed. In this chain, TRBV7-2 is recombined with TRBJ1-3; no D gene call is confident. The material was obtained from a patient who underwent chemoradiotherapy. The sequence was collected from a human donor with HPV-associated anogenital cancer. The CDR3 has the sequence CASSLGVGRRFSGNTIYF. The nucleotide sequence reads TGTGCCAGCAGCTTAGGTGTAGGAAGGCGATTCTCTGGAAACACCATATATTTT. Beyond the CDR3, the reference TRBV7-2 and TRBJ1-3 genes provide the residues; the full variable domain reads: GAGVSQSPSNKVTEKGKDVELRCDPISGHTALYWYRQSLGQGLEFLIYFQGNSAPDKSGLPSDRFSAERTGGSVSTLTIQRTQQEDSAVYLCASSLGVGRRFSGNTIYFGEGSWLTVV.